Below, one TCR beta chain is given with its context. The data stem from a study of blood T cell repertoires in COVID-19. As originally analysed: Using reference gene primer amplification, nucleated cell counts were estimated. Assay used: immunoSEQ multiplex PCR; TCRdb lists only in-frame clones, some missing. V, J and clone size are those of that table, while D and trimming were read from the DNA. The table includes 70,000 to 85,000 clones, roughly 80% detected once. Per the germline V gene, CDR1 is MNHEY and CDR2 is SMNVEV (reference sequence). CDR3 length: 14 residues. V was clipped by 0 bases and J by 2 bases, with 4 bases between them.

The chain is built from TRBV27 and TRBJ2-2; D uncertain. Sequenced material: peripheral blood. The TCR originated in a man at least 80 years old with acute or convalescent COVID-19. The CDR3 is CASSLSLNTGELFF. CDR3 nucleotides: TGTGCCAGCAGTTTATCCCTTAACACCGGGGAGCTGTTTTTT.